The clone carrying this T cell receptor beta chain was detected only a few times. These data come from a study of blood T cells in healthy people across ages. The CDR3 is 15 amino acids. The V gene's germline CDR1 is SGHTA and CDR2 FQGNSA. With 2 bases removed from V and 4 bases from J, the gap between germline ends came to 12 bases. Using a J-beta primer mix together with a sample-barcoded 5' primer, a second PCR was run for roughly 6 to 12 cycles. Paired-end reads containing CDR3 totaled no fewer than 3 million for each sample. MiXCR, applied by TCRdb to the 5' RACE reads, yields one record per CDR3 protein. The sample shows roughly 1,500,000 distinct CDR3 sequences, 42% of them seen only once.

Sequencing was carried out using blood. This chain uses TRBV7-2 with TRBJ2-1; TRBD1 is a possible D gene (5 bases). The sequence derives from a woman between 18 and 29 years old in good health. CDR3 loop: CASSLSRGTYNEQFF. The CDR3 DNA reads TGTGCCAGCAGCTTAAGTAGGGGCACTTACAATGAGCAGTTCTTC.